This T cell receptor (beta chain) was identified during a study of Ad26.COV2.S vaccination and SARS-CoV-2 variants. Study in general: A COV1001 Ad26.COV2.S trial-arm participant provided the sample.

The CDR3 has 16 amino acids. Germline V CDR1 and CDR2: MNHEY, SMNVEV (reference sequence). Losses at the gene ends were 5 bases for V and 3 bases for J; bases not matched to a gene: 9. TCRdb keeps only in-frame clones here, not all; method: immunoSEQ multiplex PCR. The table shows nearly 400,000 clones, with about 89% occurring only once. Stated treatment: some 20 received Ad26.COV2.S at low or high dose, single or two shots; 5 received placebo; per-sample allocation not given. The investigators took samples on day 63 after the first vaccine or placebo injection. The donor's status was that of an adult aged 18-55 years in Boston.

This sample comprised peripheral blood, obtained in a trial of Ad26.COV2.S vaccine versus placebo. This receptor was obtained from a person aged 18-60 years who received the Ad26.COV2.S COVID-19 vaccine or a placebo. The chain combines TRBV27 with TRBJ2-1, with 8 bases lining up with TRBD2. The DNA for the CDR3 is TGTGCCAGCAGTCAGACAAGCGGGAGCGGCTACAATGAGCAGTTCTTC. Amino acid sequence: CASSQTSGSGYNEQFF.